This TCR beta chain was found in a study of type 1 regulatory T cells. The overall study: An in vitro protocol generated T-allo10, a Tr1-enriched, alloantigen-specific CD4 T cell product.

Points from the study as a whole: Compared with non-Tr1 cells, Tr1 cells showed a narrower TCR repertoire.

This clonotype showed up just a few times. What it binds is unknown. Germline V gene lookup returns CDR1 SGHTA and CDR2 FQGNSA. V lost 5 bases, J lost 8 bases, and 12 bases stayed unmatched. CDR3 length equals 15 residues. TCRdb re-called the reads through MiXCR, storing one row per CDR3 protein. The table records some 60,000 distinct CDR3 sequences, 62% of them present only once. The source of this sequence is a human donor in good health. Source material: cultured non-Tr1 T cells, either the whole culture or a sorted T cell fraction (not recorded which). The chain combines TRBV7-2 with TRBJ2-4; 7 bases match TRBD2. The CDR3 DNA reads as TGTGCCAGCAGCCATGTCCGTGGGGAGGGCGACATTCAGTACTTC. Its protein product is CASSHVRGEGDIQYF.